The subject of this entry is one T cell receptor beta chain. Its antigen specificity is not known. Base qualities are missing; no much larger clone stands one base away. The immunoSEQ Assay, a bias-controlled multiplex PCR, was used to amplify TCRbeta CDR3 regions from genomic DNA. The authors' analysis ran thus. Within the assay, amplification of reference gene primers was used to estimate how many nucleated cells each sample contained. To quantify the absolute abundance of each unique TCRbeta CDR3 rearrangement, sequence reads were collapsed and filtered. For each sample, productive Simpson clonality was calculated as the square root of Simpson's diversity index across productive rearrangements. Held by TCRdb, this immuneACCESS table contains in-frame sequences only and omits some clones. Under half of the omission traces to an unresolved V gene where checked; the cause of the rest is unknown. V and J calls and clone size are as listed in that table; D and trimming were resolved from the DNA. In all, the sample holds roughly 45,000 clones, and approximately 81% of those were seen once. The top ten hold almost 6% of the sample.

Taken from the germline V gene (reference sequence), the CDR1 and CDR2 loops are GTSNPN and SVGIG. V is pruned by 5 bases and J by 2 bases, leaving 1 base of the junction without a gene match. The CDR3 spans 13 residues, from the cysteine through the phenylalanine. Solely the CDR3 DNA is kept, with 39 bases framed from the first base. This entry is derived from a study of blood T cell repertoires in COVID-19 (TCRdb year 2020). As for the study more broadly: The collaborator samples originated in the United States, Italy and Spain and spanned the acute and convalescent phases of COVID-19. A de-identified subject ID, COVID-19 status, age in years and sex were almost always included in the sample metadata. The repertoires were released in a freely available public database meant as a resource for research on the immune response to SARS-CoV-2. Where available, HLA class I and class II types were taken from metadata supplied by the sample provider and were not determined by assay-based typing. Subjects who had been exposed to COVID-19, were actively infected with it, or had recovered from it provided the deeply sampled blood TCRbeta repertoires that made up the dataset. The samples were drawn from two sources: the first 160 participants of the ongoing ImmuneRACE study, and over 1,000 subjects contributed by 6 global collaborators. The material from the prospective study consisted of cDNA or gDNA derived from T cells, B-cell-depleted T cells, or PBMCs.

Each collaborating institution followed its own protocols to collect whole blood in K2EDTA tubes. For TCRbeta analysis, collaborators shipped samples in one of three forms: frozen whole blood, isolated PBMCs, or DNA extracted from either of those sample types. Summary of the overall study and its limitations: How much clinical and demographic metadata was included differed by source and by participant, and the metadata was provided uncurated.

The receptor's source is a woman aged 60-75 years with acute or convalescent COVID-19. Sequences were obtained from peripheral blood. The chain is made from TRBV30 and TRBJ1-3, and TRBD1 matches 9 of the central bases. The CDR3 reads as follows: CAWGTGTGNTIYF. The DNA reads TGTGCCTGGGGGACAGGGACTGGAAACACCATATATTTT.